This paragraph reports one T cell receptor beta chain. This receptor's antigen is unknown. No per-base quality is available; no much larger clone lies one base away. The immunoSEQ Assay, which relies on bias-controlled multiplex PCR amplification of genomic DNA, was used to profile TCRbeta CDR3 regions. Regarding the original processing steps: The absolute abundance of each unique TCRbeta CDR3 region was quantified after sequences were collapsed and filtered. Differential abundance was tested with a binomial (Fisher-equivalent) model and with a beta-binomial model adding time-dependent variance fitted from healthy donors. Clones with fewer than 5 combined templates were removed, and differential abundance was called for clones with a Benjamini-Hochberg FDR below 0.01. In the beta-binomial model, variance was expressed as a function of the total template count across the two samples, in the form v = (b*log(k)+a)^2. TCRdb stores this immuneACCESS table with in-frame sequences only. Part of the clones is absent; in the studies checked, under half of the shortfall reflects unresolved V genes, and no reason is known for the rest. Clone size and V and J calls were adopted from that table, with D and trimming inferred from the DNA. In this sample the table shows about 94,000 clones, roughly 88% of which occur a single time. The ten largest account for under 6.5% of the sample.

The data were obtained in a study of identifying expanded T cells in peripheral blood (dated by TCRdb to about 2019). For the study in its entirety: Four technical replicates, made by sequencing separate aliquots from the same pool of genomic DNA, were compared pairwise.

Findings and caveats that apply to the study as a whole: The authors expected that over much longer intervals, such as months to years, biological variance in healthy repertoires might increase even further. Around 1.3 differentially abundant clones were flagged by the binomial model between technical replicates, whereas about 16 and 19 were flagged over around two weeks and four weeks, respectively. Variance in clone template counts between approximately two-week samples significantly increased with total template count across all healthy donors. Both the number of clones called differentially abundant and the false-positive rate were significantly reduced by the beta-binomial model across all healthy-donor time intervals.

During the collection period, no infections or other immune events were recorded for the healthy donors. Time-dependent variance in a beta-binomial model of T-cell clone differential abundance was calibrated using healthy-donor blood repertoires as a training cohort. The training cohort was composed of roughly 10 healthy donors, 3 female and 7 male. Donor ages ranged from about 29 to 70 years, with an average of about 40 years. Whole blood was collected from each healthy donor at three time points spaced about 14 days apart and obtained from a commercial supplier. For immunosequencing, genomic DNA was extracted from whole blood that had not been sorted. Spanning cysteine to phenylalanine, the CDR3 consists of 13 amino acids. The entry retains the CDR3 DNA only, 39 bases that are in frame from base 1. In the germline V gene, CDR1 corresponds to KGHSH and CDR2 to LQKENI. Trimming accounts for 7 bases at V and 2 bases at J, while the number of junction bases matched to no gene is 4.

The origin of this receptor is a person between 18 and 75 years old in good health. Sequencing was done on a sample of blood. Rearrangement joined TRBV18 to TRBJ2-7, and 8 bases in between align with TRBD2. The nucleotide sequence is TGTGCCAGCTGGGCGGGGGGCCCCTACGAGCAGTACTTC. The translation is CASWAGGPYEQYF.